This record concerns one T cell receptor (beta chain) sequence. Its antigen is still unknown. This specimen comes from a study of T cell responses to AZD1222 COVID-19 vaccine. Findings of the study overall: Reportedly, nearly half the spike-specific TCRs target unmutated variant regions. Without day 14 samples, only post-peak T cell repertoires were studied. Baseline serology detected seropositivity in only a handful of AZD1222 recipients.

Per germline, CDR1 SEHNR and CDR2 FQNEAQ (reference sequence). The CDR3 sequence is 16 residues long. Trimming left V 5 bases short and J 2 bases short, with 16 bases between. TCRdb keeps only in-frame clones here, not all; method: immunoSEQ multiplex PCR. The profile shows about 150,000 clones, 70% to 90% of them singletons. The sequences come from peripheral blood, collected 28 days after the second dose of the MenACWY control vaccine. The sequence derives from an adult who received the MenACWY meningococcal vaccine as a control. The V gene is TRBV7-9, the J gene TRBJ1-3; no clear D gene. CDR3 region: CASSHPSRRTGNTIYF. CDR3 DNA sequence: TGTGCCAGCAGCCACCCTTCGAGGAGAACTGGAAACACCATATATTTT.